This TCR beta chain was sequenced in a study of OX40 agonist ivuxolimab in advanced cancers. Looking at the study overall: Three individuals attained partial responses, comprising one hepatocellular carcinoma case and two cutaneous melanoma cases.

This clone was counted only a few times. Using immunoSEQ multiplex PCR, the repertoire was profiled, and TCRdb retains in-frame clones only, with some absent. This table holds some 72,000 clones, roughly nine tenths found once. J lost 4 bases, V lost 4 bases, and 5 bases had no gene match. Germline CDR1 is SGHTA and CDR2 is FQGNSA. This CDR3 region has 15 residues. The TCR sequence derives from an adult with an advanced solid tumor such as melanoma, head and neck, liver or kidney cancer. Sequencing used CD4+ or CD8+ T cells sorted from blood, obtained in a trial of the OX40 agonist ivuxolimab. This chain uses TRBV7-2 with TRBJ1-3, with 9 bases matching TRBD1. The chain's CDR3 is CASSSGGTGGNTIYF. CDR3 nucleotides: TGTGCCAGCAGCTCCGGGGGGACAGGGGGAAACACCATATATTTT.